This TCR beta chain came from a study of early T cells in non-severe SARS-CoV-2 infection. Study-wide background: It was bulk RNA from unsorted whole blood that was sequenced, and the chains were unpaired. Study-wide points: VDJdb matching favored anti-spike CD8 responses, missing private and CD4 specificities.

After removal of 3 bases from V and 4 bases from J, the junction contained 0 bases not matched to a gene. The CDR3 spans 14 residues. The V gene's germline CDR1 is MDHEN and CDR2 SYDVKM. This clonotype showed up many times. Its antigen is not known. Individual cDNA molecules were tagged with unique molecular identifiers. TCRdb processed the 5' RACE reads anew with MiXCR; each CDR3 protein has one entry. Seen here are tens of thousands of distinct CDR3 sequences, about an eighth observed once, and the top ten hold roughly 1.2%. This clonotype was sampled from an adult who was a healthcare worker with PCR-confirmed SARS-CoV-2 infection or an uninfected control (not recorded which). V and J are TRBV28 and TRBJ2-3; 11 nucleotides line up with TRBD2. The material sequenced was whole blood. The DNA for the CDR3 is TGTGCCAGCAGTTTTAGCGGGAGGGCAGATACGCAGTATTTT. It encodes CASSFSGRADTQYF.